Listed here is a single T cell receptor (beta chain). The antigen it binds to is not known. No base quality information exists; no much larger clone differs at one position. This sample is drawn from a study of immune cell composition in non-small cell lung cancer (TCRdb year 2017). Some background on the complete study: Histologic subtype was assigned using H&E plus p63, CK5, Napsin A and TTF-1 immunohistochemistry, mainly lung adenocarcinoma or squamous cell carcinoma. Adaptive Biotechnologies TCR-beta sequencing was carried out on about 34 paired NSCLC tumour and non-adjacent lung specimens, as well as on 26 tumour-only specimens. In supplementary cohort #1, which comprised roughly 10 lung adenocarcinoma cases, paired tumour/lung TCR-beta sequencing was performed and TIL populations were generated so that tumour reactivity could be assessed. The subtype comparisons left out a few tumour specimens with TCR-beta data because those specimens were rare histological subtypes.

General conclusions and limits of the study: In around ten adenocarcinoma cases, a strong correlation was found between maximal tumour-associated clone frequency and TIL tumour reactivity, whereas no such correlation was found between overall clonality and TIL tumour reactivity. The reactivity cohort was only roughly 9 cases, and tumour-reactive clones were not shown to share sequences with the dominant in vivo tumour-associated clones. No significant correlation was found between smoking pack-years and tumour TCR-beta clonality. Tumour-associated clones >0.5% occurred in nearly half of NSCLC cases: around 32% of adenocarcinomas versus 75% of squamous carcinomas. Top 10 clone scores and productive clonality were significantly higher in lung squamous cell carcinoma than in lung adenocarcinoma tumours.

From frozen aliquots of unsorted single-cell suspensions, genomic DNA was isolated using the QIAamp DNA kit. The tumour samples consisted of non-small cell lung cancer tissue that had been surgically resected. Tissues arrived within 2 hours of resection and were immediately processed into single-cell suspensions. Tissue was broken up mechanically, digested enzymatically with DNase I, collagenase I and hyaluronidase for under 35 minutes at 37 degrees C, and then filtered and RBC-lysed. The germline V gene encodes CDR1 SGHKS and CDR2 YYEKEE (reference sequence). V is pruned by 7 bases and J by 5 bases, leaving 6 bases of the junction without a gene match. Spanning cysteine to phenylalanine, the CDR3 consists of 13 amino acids. Solely the CDR3 DNA is kept, with 39 bases framed from the first base. TCR-beta CDR3 regions were amplified from genomic DNA by a two-step multiplex PCR, with the second step adding Illumina-compatible adaptors. As a commercial immunoSEQ service, TCR-beta immunosequencing was carried out on an Illumina platform. Concerning the study's data processing: Two measures summarised the repertoires: productive clonality, and Top 10 Clones, meaning the percentage of T-cell templates coming from the ten most frequent sequences. Productive clonality had a range of 0 to 1, where 1 means a monoclonal population. Tumour-associated clones, identified using log10 scatter plots, were defined as sequences that made up at least 0.1% of tumour T-cell templates and were not found in the matched non-adjacent lung. Student's t-tests were used for two-group comparisons, ANOVA was used for stages, and linear regression was used for relationships, with analyses conducted in GraphPad Prism7 and R. Held by TCRdb, this immuneACCESS table contains in-frame sequences only and omits some clones. Under half of the omission traces to an unresolved V gene where checked; the cause of the rest is unknown. V and J calls and clone size come straight from that table; D and trimming were deduced from the DNA. Present in this sample are under 4,000 clones, around four fifths of which were seen just once. The top ten clonotypes cover about 8.3% of the sample.

This chain joins TRBV5-5 to TRBJ1-1; the junction holds 9 bases that match TRBD1. Sample: lung tumor tissue. The source of this sequence is a human donor with non-small cell lung cancer. Here the CDR3 is given as CASHQTGGTEAFF. DNA sequence: TGTGCCAGCCATCAGACAGGGGGAACTGAAGCTTTCTTT.